This TCR beta chain was sequenced during a study of metastatic and nonmetastatic thyroid tumors. Study as a whole: Where malignant and benign thyroid patients were concerned, repertoires were compared across blood and tumor or nodule tissue.

TCRdb re-called the PCR reads with MiXCR. The table includes tens of thousands of clones, 14% to 15% detected once. Until they underwent thyroid surgery, no patient had received any treatment. This CDR3 is built from 15 residues. The germline V gene has CDR1 DFQATT and CDR2 SNEGSKA (reference sequence). V was clipped by 0 bases and J by 0 bases, with 12 bases between them. The source of this sequence is a female donor with papillary thyroid cancer or a benign thyroid nodule (not recorded which). Some clones in this sample may be carry-over from other donors' samples. The V gene is TRBV20-1, the J gene TRBJ2-7; D may be TRBD1 (5 bases). Sequencing input: blood. The CDR3 loop reads CSARDWTLSSYEQYF. CDR3 sequence (DNA): TGCAGTGCTAGAGATTGGACACTAAGCTCCTACGAGCAGTACTTC.